A selection of T cell receptor beta chains follows, all from one sample in a study of T-cell memory formation after mild COVID-19. Via MiXCR, TCRdb re-called the 5' RACE reads, giving one row per CDR3 protein. The sample holds 450,000 to 650,000 distinct CDR3 sequences; roughly 20% are singletons and the top ten take under 15%. Input material: PBMCs or a T cell subset sorted from them (not recorded which). These receptors all stem from an adult woman who had mild COVID-19 (a few samples of this study predate the infection). Cell type and time point are not known. The CDR3 runs from the conserved cysteine through the conserved F or W. A D gene is named only where the DNA matches it firmly.

>TRBJ1-4|TRBV5-4|NA
CASSPRGGGNEKLFF
>TRBJ1-2|TRBV24-1|NA
CATSDSTGYGYTF
>TRBJ2-5|TRBV5-1|TRBD1
CASSSGQGGTQYF
>TRBJ2-1|TRBV18|NA
CASSPSRDLIYNEQFF
>TRBJ2-7|TRBV6-5|NA
CASRAGAVTYEQYF
>TRBJ2-1|TRBV7-9|TRBD2
CASSLLPGQAGVPEQFF
>TRBJ2-3|TRBV6-5|NA
CASSYSGPSTDTQYF
>TRBJ2-5|TRBV5-1|NA
CASSLKRGARETQYF
>TRBJ1-1|TRBV18|NA
CASSPRAVKVDTEAFF
>TRBJ2-7|TRBV12-3/TRBV12-4|NA
CASSLGLEQYF
>TRBJ2-7|TRBV10-3|TRBD1
CAIGTGDGYEQYF
>TRBJ1-5|TRBV5-5|NA
CASSLGHELQPQHF
>TRBJ2-5|TRBV2|NA
CASSTLGFQETQYF
>TRBJ1-1|TRBV29-1|TRBD1
CSGAGGNTEAFF
>TRBJ2-2|TRBV12-3/TRBV12-4|TRBD2
CASSLGTSGYTGELFF
>TRBJ1-1|TRBV11-2|NA
CASRFATGRSTEAFF
>TRBJ2-7|TRBV4-1|NA
CASSQEDSSAYEQYF
>TRBJ1-3|TRBV10-3|NA
CAISETGRNTIYF
>TRBJ2-6|TRBV10-3|TRBD1
CAIRGVTGTGANVLTF
>TRBJ2-1|TRBV20-1|TRBD1
CSALGDRGANEQFF
>TRBJ2-7|TRBV7-9|TRBD2
CASSFLAGGEQYF
>TRBJ1-4|TRBV2|NA
CASSNRVTNEKLFF
>TRBJ1-5|TRBV5-1|NA
CASSLDARPHQPQHF
>TRBJ1-5|TRBV6-1|NA
CASRIIHEGWQPQHF
>TRBJ2-4|TRBV18|TRBD1
CASSPQGTGPAKNIQYF
>TRBJ2-7|TRBV20-1|TRBD2
CSASGGSSYEQYF